This T cell receptor beta chain was profiled in a study of T cell changes during pregnancy in multiple sclerosis. Sequenced by immunoSEQ multiplex PCR; TCRdb stores in-frame clones only, minus some. The sample has about 100,000 clones; 92% are singletons. Germline V gene sequence: CDR1 SNHLY, CDR2 FYNNEI. This CDR3 is built from 14 residues. J gave up 0 bases and V 10 bases, and 4 bases lay outside the gene matches. This specimen consisted of peripheral blood, obtained after pregnancy. The TCR was taken from a female donor with multiple sclerosis, enrolled in a pregnancy study. The chain combines TRBV2 with TRBJ2-7; 12 bases agree with TRBD2. The CDR3 nucleotides are TGTGCCACTGAGACTAGCGGGAGCTCCTACGAGCAGTACTTC. Its translation: CATETSGSSYEQYF. The complete variable domain, with remaining parts taken from reference TRBV2 and TRBJ2-7, reads EPEVTQTPSHQVTQMGQEVILRCVPISNHLYFYWYRQILGQKVEFLVSFYNNEISEKSEIFDDQFSVERPDGSNFTLKIRSTKLEDSAMYFCATETSGSSYEQYFGPGTRLTVT.